The 19 T cell receptor beta chains below come from one sample, sequenced in a study of blood T cell repertoires in COVID-19. Assay used: immunoSEQ multiplex PCR; TCRdb lists only in-frame clones, some missing. The sample consists of approximately 190,000 clones, 84% of them appearing once. The sequencing sample was made of peripheral blood. The receptors stem from a woman in her 70s with active or convalescent COVID-19.

The chain joins TRBV14 to TRBJ2-1, with 8 bases lining up with TRBD2. CDR1 is SGHDN and CDR2 is FVKESK in the germline V gene. V dropped 0 bases and J dropped 9; count of bases not matched to a gene: 16. The CDR3 is 18 amino acids. CDR3 nucleotides: TGTGCCAGCAGCCAAGATGTGTCGGGAGGGCCCCTAAGTGGTGAGCAGTTCTTC. Protein sequence: CASSQDVSGGPLSGEQFF.

The chain carries TRBV9 and TRBJ2-3; 9 nucleotides agree with TRBD2. V shed 4 bases, J shed 1 base, and the junction held 16 bases outside the gene matches. Looked up from germline, CDR1 is SGDLS and CDR2 is YYNGEE. CDR3 length equals 19 residues. The CDR3 region is CASSPTPSGTSRRTDTQYF. The CDR3 region has the DNA TGTGCCAGCAGCCCAACCCCCTCCGGGACTAGCAGACGCACAGATACGCAGTATTTT.

The J gene is TRBJ1-5, the V gene TRBV6-6; D unclear. The CDR3 totals 13 residues. Trimming pared 2 bases from V and 4 bases from J, leaving 6 bases between. CDR1 and CDR2 from the germline V gene are MNHNY and SVGAGI (reference sequence). CDR3 in amino acids: CASSYERNQPQHF. The DNA of the CDR3 is TGTGCCAGCAGTTACGAGAGGAATCAGCCCCAGCATTTT.

This chain uses TRBV18 with TRBJ1-1; 12 nucleotides align to TRBD1. This CDR3 has 17 residues. Per germline, CDR1 KGHSH and CDR2 LQKENI. V shed 5 bases, J shed 3 bases, and the junction held 10 bases outside the gene matches. The CDR3 sequence: CASSSTGTGGQYTEAFF. CDR3 nucleotide sequence: TGTGCCAGCTCATCGACCGGGACAGGGGGCCAGTACACTGAAGCTTTCTTT.

The chain links TRBV19 to TRBJ2-3, with 9 positions matching TRBD1. The CDR3 extends over 16 amino acids. The germline gives CDR1 LNHDA, CDR2 SQIVND (reference sequence). V was pared by 4 bases and J by 0 bases, with 5 bases of the junction left unmatched. This chain's CDR3 is CASSTWTGASTDTQYF. The CDR3 nucleotides read TGTGCCAGTAGTACCTGGACAGGGGCGAGCACAGATACGCAGTATTTT.

The chain combines TRBV2 with TRBJ1-4, with D possibly matching TRBD1 (6 bases). The V end was cut by 6 bases, the J end by 0 bases, with 11 bases between. The CDR3 has 15 residues. Looked up from germline, CDR1 is SNHLY and CDR2 is FYNNEI. The CDR3 bases are TGTGCCAGCAGGTGGGGGCTAGCAACTAATGAAAAACTGTTTTTT. It codes for CASRWGLATNEKLFF.

The rearrangement uses TRBV30 and TRBJ1-1; D might be TRBD1 (6 bases). Germline assignment: CDR1 GTSNPN and CDR2 SVGIG (reference sequence). The ends were cut back, 5 bases at V and 3 bases at J, with 10 bases in the middle. There are 12 residues in the CDR3. CDR3 residues: CAWVGGDTEAFF. The CDR3 nucleotides are TGTGCCTGGGTAGGGGGGGACACTGAAGCTTTCTTT.

This clone is a singleton in its sample. A read error may produce the germline difference seen at one junction end. This chain uses TRBV18 with TRBJ1-1; tentative D call: TRBD1 (6 bases). Per the germline V gene, CDR1 is KGHSH and CDR2 is LQKENI. This CDR3 has 13 residues. CDR3 sequence reads: CASSPQGFTEAFF. CDR3 sequence (DNA): TGTGCCAGCTCACCTCAGGGGTTCACTGAGGCTTTCTTT.

The chain recombines TRBV11-2 with TRBJ1-3; D possibly corresponds to TRBD1 (6 bases). V was clipped by 11 bases and J by 3 bases, with 17 bases between them. Germline V gene lookup returns CDR1 SGHAT and CDR2 FQNNGV. The CDR3 is 14 amino acids. The CDR3 reads CASQAGVGGNTIYF. The CDR3 DNA reads as TGTGCCTCCCAGGCAGGGGTGGGTGGAAACACCATATATTTT.

The gene calls are TRBV2 and TRBJ1-2; a weak D match, TRBD1 (6 bases). V was clipped by 5 bases and J by 3 bases, with 10 bases between them. The CDR3 length is 13 residues. The germline V gene encodes CDR1 SNHLY and CDR2 FYNNEI. In DNA form, the CDR3 reads TGTGCCAGCAGTCGGGGGGCTGACTATGGCTACACCTTC. It codes for CASSRGADYGYTF.

The rearrangement joins TRBV4-1 to TRBJ1-2; no clear D. This CDR3 spans 15 amino acids. V was clipped by 4 bases and J by 0 bases, with 12 bases between them. Germline V gives CDR1 MGHRA, CDR2 YSYEKL. The CDR3 sequence is CASSPGSIPNYGYTF. The DNA for the CDR3 is TGCGCCAGCAGCCCCGGGTCCATACCTAACTATGGCTACACCTTC.

This clone was observed a handful of times. The chain couples TRBV28 to TRBJ2-7, with a possible D match to TRBD2 (6 bases). Trimming cost V 8 bases and J 4 bases, with 12 bases left between them. Per germline, CDR1 MDHEN and CDR2 SYDVKM. The CDR3 runs 12 residues. The CDR3 loop is CASGTQFYEQYF. For the CDR3, the DNA is TGTGCCAGCGGGACTCAATTTTACGAGCAGTACTTC.

The chain is built from TRBV5-1 and TRBJ2-2, with TRBD2 matching 13 bases. V was pared by 3 bases and J by 0 bases, with 2 bases of the junction left unmatched. The germline V gene encodes CDR1 SGHRS and CDR2 YFSETQ. This CDR3 region has 17 residues. DNA of the CDR3: TGCGCCAGCAGCTCAGGACTAGCGGGAGCGAACACCGGGGAGCTGTTTTTT. Protein sequence: CASSSGLAGANTGELFF.

Remarks on this clone: Other DNA sequences in the sample encode the same CDR3. The V and J genes are TRBV4-1 and TRBJ2-1; 7 bases match TRBD2. Germline V gene sequence: CDR1 MGHRA, CDR2 YSYEKL. With V trimmed by 1 base and J by 4 bases, 7 bases remained unmatched. This CDR3 comprises 16 residues. The CDR3 nucleotides are TGCGCCAGCAGCCAAGTTTCAGGTAGCGGGTACAATGAGCAGTTCTTC. Translating it yields CASSQVSGSGYNEQFF.

This sequence joins TRBV18 and TRBJ2-7; tentatively, D is TRBD2 (6 bases). Per germline, CDR1 KGHSH and CDR2 LQKENI. The ends were cut back, 0 bases at V and 5 bases at J, with 11 bases in the middle. The CDR3 has 14 amino acids. The CDR3 region is CASSPPGRFDEQYF. The DNA of the CDR3 is TGTGCCAGCTCACCACCAGGGAGGTTTGACGAGCAGTACTTC.

The rearrangement uses TRBV7-3 and TRBJ2-5; 9 bases fit TRBD1. This CDR3 spans 15 amino acids. V shed 1 base and J 5 bases; nucleotides not matched to a gene: 5. Germline CDR1 reads SGHTA; CDR2 reads FQGTGA. CDR3 loop: CASSLSRTGDETQYF. In nucleotides, the CDR3 is TGTGCCAGCAGCTTAAGTCGGACAGGGGACGAGACCCAGTACTTC.

In DNA, the CDR3 is TGTGCCAGCAAGGAGGGCGGAGCCTACGAGCAGTACTTC. Protein product: CASKEGGAYEQYF. The chain carries TRBV6-5 and TRBJ2-7; TRBD2 might be the D (6 bases). Per germline, CDR1 MNHEY and CDR2 SVGAGI. V dropped 7 bases and J dropped 2 bases, with 12 bases sitting between them. The CDR3 runs 13 residues.

The chain links TRBV4-2 to TRBJ1-2; D not certain. V was clipped by 0 bases and J by 6 bases, with 8 bases between them. CDR3 length: 13 amino acids. Germline-derived CDR1 and CDR2 are LGHNA and YNFKEQ. CDR3 residues: CASSQDHGDGYTF. Written as DNA, the CDR3 is TGTGCCAGCAGCCAAGATCACGGTGATGGCTACACCTTC.

This chain connects TRBV5-1 to TRBJ1-1; TRBD1 agrees at 7 bases. Germline loops: CDR1 SGHRS, CDR2 YFSETQ. The junction had 2 bases not matched to a gene; V was cut back by 2 bases and J by 4 bases. This CDR3 region has 13 residues. The CDR3, as DNA: TGCGCCAGCAGCTTTCAGGGGGGCACTGAAGCTTTCTTT. Translating gives CASSFQGGTEAFF.